Listed below are T cell receptor beta chains from one sample, sequenced in a study of blood T cell repertoires in COVID-19. Sequenced by immunoSEQ multiplex PCR; TCRdb stores in-frame clones only, minus some. The table includes about 49,000 clones, roughly 80% detected once. The specimen was peripheral blood. These receptors all stem from a woman in her sixties or seventies with acute or convalescent COVID-19. Each CDR3 is given with its conserved first and last residue. D genes are given only for firm matches. Clone size appears in some rows only: once, few, many, or a class for an expanded clone.

clone_size,v_call,j_call,d_call,cdr3_aa,cdr3_nt
NA,TRBV24-1,TRBJ2-7,TRBD1,CATSGGGQAYEQYF,TGTGCCACCAGTGGAGGGGGCCAGGCCTACGAGCAGTACTTC
NA,TRBV29-1,TRBJ1-5,TRBD1,CSVRTGINQPQHF,TGCAGCGTGCGGACAGGAATCAATCAGCCCCAGCATTTT
NA,TRBV5-8,TRBJ1-5,NA,CASSSSMGGFRNQPQHF,TGTGCCAGCAGCTCCTCGATGGGGGGATTCCGAAATCAGCCCCAGCATTTT
NA,TRBV3-1/TRBV3-2,TRBJ2-5,TRBD2,CASSLLSGRGRQETQYF,TGTGCCAGCAGCCTGCTGTCAGGGAGGGGTCGGCAAGAGACCCAGTACTTC
NA,TRBV18,TRBJ2-7,TRBD2,CASSPGLAGGYEQYF,TGTGCCAGCTCACCGGGACTAGCGGGAGGGTACGAGCAGTACTTC
NA,TRBV13,TRBJ1-1,TRBD1,CASSLRQGGLTEAFF,TGTGCCAGCAGCCTCAGACAGGGTGGGCTCACTGAAGCTTTCTTT
few,TRBV5-8,TRBJ1-5,NA,CASSSTTGFGNQPQHF,TGTGCCAGCAGCTCAACTACAGGGTTTGGCAATCAGCCCCAGCATTTT
NA,TRBV11-3,TRBJ1-5,NA,CASRFGRGQPQHF,TGTGCCAGCAGGTTTGGTCGGGGTCAGCCCCAGCATTTT
NA,TRBV30,TRBJ1-6,NA,CAWSHPPDSPLHF,TGTGCCTGGTCACACCCCCCAGATTCACCCCTCCACTTT
NA,TRBV28,TRBJ1-1,NA,CASSTTRAEAFF,TGTGCCAGCAGTACCACGAGGGCTGAAGCTTTCTTT
NA,TRBV15,TRBJ1-1,NA,CATSTPNTEAFF,TGTGCCACCAGCACCCCTAACACTGAAGCTTTCTTT
NA,TRBV6-4,TRBJ1-5,TRBD1,CASSAGTGIKPQHF,TGTGCCAGCAGTGCCGGGACAGGGATTAAGCCCCAGCATTTT
NA,TRBV24-1,TRBJ2-2,TRBD2,CATSDLPLAGGPLDTGELFF,TGTGCCACCAGTGATTTGCCCCTAGCGGGAGGACCCCTAGACACCGGGGAGCTGTTTTTT
NA,TRBV14,TRBJ1-1,NA,CASSQAGRENTEAFF,TGTGCCAGCAGCCAAGCTGGCAGGGAGAACACTGAAGCTTTCTTT
medium-sized,TRBV21-1,TRBJ2-3,NA,CASSRWTGVSTDTQYF,TGTGCCAGCAGCAGATGGACAGGGGTCAGCACAGATACGCAGTATTTT
NA,TRBV7-3,TRBJ2-1,TRBD2,CASSLTNSGGPVNEQFF,TGTGCCAGCAGCTTAACCAATAGCGGGGGCCCTGTTAATGAGCAGTTCTTC
NA,TRBV5-5,TRBJ1-4,TRBD1,CASSLGRGLREKLFF,TGTGCCAGCAGCTTAGGCAGGGGGCTTAGGGAAAAACTGTTTTTT
once,TRBV25-1,TRBJ2-3,NA,CASSEYGRLGELHDTQYF,TGTGCCAGCAGTGAATATGGCCGACTCGGGGAACTGCACGATACGCAGTATTTT
NA,TRBV6-1,TRBJ1-3,NA,CASSEWVLQGGSGNTIYF,TGTGCCAGCAGTGAATGGGTCTTACAGGGTGGCTCTGGAAACACCATATATTTT
NA,TRBV6-5,TRBJ1-4,NA,CAGGGGMGEKLFF,TGTGCTGGGGGCGGGGGAATGGGTGAAAAACTGTTTTTT
once,TRBV28,TRBJ1-2,NA,CASSLRTHSYTF,TGTGCCAGCAGTTTAAGGACACACAGCTACACCTTC
NA,TRBV4-1,TRBJ1-6,NA,CASSQVSRDSPLHF,TGCGCCAGCAGCCAAGTCTCCAGGGATTCACCCCTCCACTTT
NA,TRBV7-3,TRBJ2-6,TRBD2,CASSSEGGGSGANVLTF,TGTGCCAGCAGCTCCGAAGGCGGGGGTTCTGGGGCCAACGTCCTGACTTTC
NA,TRBV6-1,TRBJ2-7,NA,CASSEGQGIYEQYF,TGTGCCAGCAGTGAAGGGCAGGGTATCTACGAGCAGTACTTC
NA,TRBV18,TRBJ1-5,NA,CASSGDNNNQPQHF,TGTGCCAGCTCCGGGGACAACAACAATCAGCCCCAGCATTTT
once,TRBV19,TRBJ1-5,TRBD1,CASSIRAGDRSQHF,TGTGCCAGTAGTATACGTGCCGGGGACAGGTCCCAGCATTTT
NA,TRBV21-1,TRBJ2-4,NA,CAITPRGQGAGAKNIQYF,TGTGCCATTACCCCCCGGGGACAGGGGGCGGGGGCCAAAAACATTCAGTACTTC
NA,TRBV2,TRBJ2-1,NA,CASRTGSASNYNEQFF,TGTGCCAGCAGGACGGGGAGTGCCTCAAACTACAATGAGCAGTTCTTC
few,TRBV28,TRBJ1-2,TRBD1,CASSKSGGPAYGYTF,TGTGCCAGCAGTAAATCAGGGGGCCCTGCCTATGGCTACACCTTC
NA,TRBV14,TRBJ1-1,TRBD1,CASSQPGGNTEAFF,TGTGCCAGCAGCCAGCCAGGGGGCAACACTGAAGCTTTCTTT
once,TRBV10-3,TRBJ1-5,NA,CAISERTADQPQHF,TGTGCCATCAGTGAACGGACAGCAGATCAGCCCCAGCATTTT
NA,TRBV12-3/TRBV12-4,TRBJ2-7,NA,CASSRAIYEQYF,TGTGCCAGCTCCCGAGCCATTTACGAGCAGTACTTC
NA,TRBV29-1,TRBJ1-2,TRBD1,CSVVGGQGYDNYGYTF,TGCAGCGTTGTCGGGGGACAGGGATACGATAACTATGGCTACACCTTC
few,TRBV9,TRBJ2-5,TRBD2,CASSVRPASGKETQYF,TGTGCCAGCAGCGTAAGGCCGGCTAGCGGAAAAGAGACCCAGTACTTC
few,TRBV11-3,TRBJ1-1,TRBD1,CASSFRPGGVAFF,TGTGCCAGCAGCTTTCGGCCAGGGGGCGTGGCTTTCTTT
NA,TRBV18,TRBJ1-1,NA,CASSPSRELGTEAFF,TGTGCCAGCTCACCTTCAAGGGAGCTTGGGACTGAAGCTTTCTTT
NA,TRBV5-6,TRBJ2-5,TRBD2,CASSYGLAGTQETQYF,TGTGCCAGCAGCTATGGACTAGCGGGGACACAAGAGACCCAGTACTTC
NA,TRBV6-5,TRBJ2-7,TRBD2,CASSFGLAGDEQYF,TGTGCCAGCAGTTTCGGACTAGCGGGAGACGAGCAGTACTTC
NA,TRBV18,TRBJ1-2,TRBD1,CASSPWTGDYGYTF,TGTGCCAGCTCTCCCTGGACAGGGGACTATGGCTACACCTTC
NA,TRBV2,TRBJ1-1,NA,CASNLRTEAFF,TGTGCCAGCAACCTCAGGACTGAAGCTTTCTTT